One and the same sample provided the 14 T cell receptor beta chains below, sequenced in a study of Graves' ophthalmopathy and Graves' hyperthyroidism. As the template, RNA transcripts were used to amplify TCR beta CDR3 regions. The library came from an HTBI-primed first-round RT-PCR and a second-round multiplex PCR. TCRdb used MiXCR to reprocess the multiplex PCR reads, holding one entry per CDR3 protein. The sample lists about 39,000 distinct CDR3 sequences; roughly 50% were seen once. Sequenced: peripheral blood. These receptors all come from an adult woman with stable Graves' hyperthyroidism.

This clonotype was recorded at least ten times. This chain uses TRBV24-1 with TRBJ2-3; D is unresolved. The CDR3 loop spans 16 amino acids. V was trimmed by 0 bases and J by 3 bases, leaving 12 bases between them. Germline loops: CDR1 KGHDR, CDR2 SFDVKD. CDR3 region: CATSDLPGKDTDTQYF. The CDR3 coding sequence is TGTGCCACCAGTGATTTGCCGGGCAAGGATACAGATACGCAGTATTTT.

This clonotype was found many times. This rearrangement joins TRBV4-2 to TRBJ2-2; D possibly corresponds to TRBD1 (6 bases). V was cut by 4 bases and J by 1 base, with 13 bases left in between. This CDR3 region has 16 residues. Per the germline V gene, CDR1 is LGHNA and CDR2 is YNFKEQ. The chain's CDR3 is CASSRQAGENTGELFF. The CDR3 DNA follows: TGTGCCAGCAGCCGCCAGGCAGGGGAGAACACCGGGGAGCTGTTTTTT.

This clonotype showed up many times. CDR3 sequence: CASSRDSLNTEAFF. DNA for the CDR3: TGTGCCAGCAGTAGGGACAGTTTGAACACTGAAGCTTTCTTT. The chain combines TRBV5-8 with TRBJ1-1; 7 bases align to TRBD1. Germline values: CDR1 SGHTS, CDR2 YDEGEE. J lost 0 bases, V lost 5 bases, and 4 bases had no gene match. This CDR3 region has 14 residues.

The chain employs TRBV9 and TRBJ1-6; D may be TRBD1 (5 bases). Germline V CDR1 and CDR2: SGDLS, YYNGEE. This CDR3 spans 14 amino acids. With 7 bases removed from V and 4 bases from J, the gap between germline ends came to 12 bases. In nucleotides, the CDR3 is TGTGCCAGCGGGGGTGCGGCGTATAATTCACCCCTCCACTTT. Its protein is CASGGAAYNSPLHF.

This clonotype was detected many times. The chain joins TRBV30 to TRBJ2-7; D gene ambiguous. Per germline, CDR1 GTSNPN and CDR2 SVGIG (reference sequence). The ends were cut back, 0 bases at V and 0 bases at J, with 9 bases in the middle. The CDR3 runs to 14 residues. The CDR3 nucleotides are TGTGCCTGGAGTGTAAAAGCCGGCTCCTACGAGCAGTACTTC. Translated, it gives CAWSVKAGSYEQYF.

The V and J genes are TRBV7-2 and TRBJ2-5, with 9 bases that match TRBD1. V shed 5 bases and J 5 bases; nucleotides not matched to a gene: 6. The germline gives CDR1 SGHTA, CDR2 FQGNSA. This CDR3 contains 14 residues. The CDR3 DNA reads TGTGCCAGCAGCACACAGGGGGCTAGGGAGACCCAGTACTTC. Its translation: CASSTQGARETQYF.

The chain combines TRBV5-1 with TRBJ2-5, with 14 positions matching TRBD2. The J segment lost 12 bases and the V segment lost 4 bases, leaving 2 bases of the junction unmatched. CDR3 length: 12 amino acids. Germline assignment: CDR1 SGHRS and CDR2 YFSETQ. The DNA for the CDR3 is TGCGCCAGCAGCGGGACTAGCGGGAGAAAGTACTTC. Translated: CASSGTSGRKYF.

J is TRBJ1-1 and V is TRBV2; D remains unclear. Germline CDR1 and CDR2: SNHLY and FYNNEI. Trimming removed 7 bases at V and 11 bases at J, with 14 bases between. The length of the CDR3 is 11 residues. CDR3 in amino acids: CASIMEFGAFF. The CDR3 DNA reads as TGTGCCAGCATCATGGAGTTTGGGGCTTTCTTT.

The chain recombines TRBV29-1 with TRBJ1-1; 10 nucleotides match TRBD1. The V gene's germline CDR1 is SQVTM and CDR2 ANQGSEA. This CDR3 contains 12 residues. V dropped 7 bases and J dropped 8; count of bases not matched to a gene: 7. CDR3 residues: CSGRDRGEEAFF. The CDR3 DNA sequence: TGCAGCGGACGGGACAGGGGTGAGGAAGCTTTCTTT.

This clonotype was observed at least ten times. Since a much larger clone is just one base distant, this may be a read error. V is TRBV5-1 and J is TRBJ1-1; TRBD1 matches at 8 bases. Looked up from germline, CDR1 is SGHRS and CDR2 is YFSETQ. The CDR3 length is 15 residues. The CDR3 protein is CASRDPGQGDTESFF. Written as DNA, the CDR3 is TGCGCCAGCAGGGACCCCGGACAGGGAGATACTGAATCTTTCTTT.

The V call is TRBV20-1, the J call TRBJ2-2; a weak D match, TRBD1 (6 bases). The length of the CDR3 is 19 residues. Looked up from germline, CDR1 is DFQATT and CDR2 is SNEGSKA (reference sequence). V lost 1 base and J lost 5, with 26 bases in between. The CDR3 nucleotides read TGCAGTGCTAGAGTTTATAATCTCCCAGGGGCAGGGGAAACCGGGGAGCTGTTTTTT. Translated: CSARVYNLPGAGETGELFF.

The genes are TRBV6-5 and TRBJ2-7; 7 bases match TRBD2. This CDR3 is 14 amino acids long. After removal of 2 bases from V and 6 bases from J, the junction contained 7 bases not matched to a gene. Germline V gene lookup returns CDR1 MNHEY and CDR2 SVGAGI. The CDR3 here is CASSYLAVPLEQYF. The CDR3 region has the DNA TGTGCCAGCAGTTACCTAGCGGTACCTCTCGAGCAGTACTTC.

The rearrangement joins TRBV7-1 to TRBJ1-2; D is uncertain. TRBV7-1 is an ORF; its function is uncertain. Trimming removed 3 bases at V and 0 bases at J, with 14 bases between. The CDR3 consists of 16 residues. The CDR3 DNA sequence: TGTGCCAGCAGCTCCTGGAGTTATCAGACTAACTATGGCTACACCTTC. Its protein product is CASSSWSYQTNYGYTF.

This clonotype occurred once. This rearrangement joins TRBV7-6 to TRBJ2-7, with 9 bases identical to TRBD1. The germline V gene has CDR1 SGHVS and CDR2 FNYEAQ. With 0 bases clipped from V and 4 bases from J, the junction kept 7 bases outside the gene matches. The CDR3 is made up of 16 amino acids. The DNA of the CDR3 is TGTGCCAGCAGCTTAGCCACAGGGGGCGCGAAGTACGAGCAGTACTTC. As protein: CASSLATGGAKYEQYF.